Listed below are T cell receptor beta chains from one sample, sequenced in a study of siplizumab effects on memory and regulatory T cells. Sequencing used immunoSEQ multiplex PCR; TCRdb keeps in-frame clones, though not all of them. Of tens of thousands of clones listed, roughly nine tenths are singletons. The sequencing input was CD8+ T cells sorted from blood. These receptors all stem from a human donor in good health. Each CDR3 is given with its conserved first and last residue. The order of the fields is clone size, D gene, V gene, J gene, CDR3 DNA, CDR3 protein. A D gene is named only where the DNA matches it firmly. Size tells how often a clone was seen (once, few, many) or the class of an expanded clone, and some rows leave it out.

>.|.|TRBV19|TRBJ1-1
TGTGCCAGTAGTATAGAAAGGGACCGTTACATGAACACTGAAGCTTTCTTT
CASSIERDRYMNTEAFF
>.|.|TRBV11-3|TRBJ2-1
TGTGCCAGCAGCTTAGCCCGACCCGATGAGCAGTTCTTC
CASSLARPDEQFF
>.|.|TRBV19|TRBJ2-6
TGTGCCAGTAGTCTCAGTAACTCTGGGGCCAACGTCCTGACTTTC
CASSLSNSGANVLTF
>.|.|TRBV27|TRBJ2-7
TGTGCCAGCAGTGTAAGAGGGGGAGCGGCAACCTACGAGCAGTACTTC
CASSVRGGAATYEQYF
>.|.|TRBV7-6|TRBJ2-1
TGTGCCAGCAGCTCCTCGGACCATGAGCAGTTCTTC
CASSSSDHEQFF
>.|.|TRBV7-9|TRBJ1-2
TGTGCCAGCAGTTCTGACAGCTACCTCGTCGGGGGCTACACCTTC
CASSSDSYLVGGYTF
>.|.|TRBV6-6|TRBJ1-1
TGTGCCAGCAGTTACCAGGGGATGAACACTGAAGCTTTCTTT
CASSYQGMNTEAFF
>.|.|TRBV27|TRBJ2-1
TGTGCCAGCAGTTTAAGTAGCAATGAGCAGTTCTTC
CASSLSSNEQFF
>.|TRBD2|TRBV7-9|TRBJ2-7
TGTGCCAGCAGCCTGGGAGGGTTAGAGCAGTACTTC
CASSLGGLEQYF
>.|.|TRBV7-9|TRBJ2-3
TGTGCCACCCCACCCCCGGGGTCAGATACGCAGTATTTT
CATPPPGSDTQYF
>.|.|TRBV6-5|TRBJ1-2
TGTGCCAGCAGCAGCGGGACGGAGCATGGCTACACCTTC
CASSSGTEHGYTF
>.|TRBD1|TRBV4-1|TRBJ2-1
TGCGCCAGCAGCCCCACCGGGACAGGGGTCGATGAGCAGTTCTTC
CASSPTGTGVDEQFF
>.|.|TRBV5-5|TRBJ1-5
TGTGCCAGCAGCTTAGATGTGGGGAATCGAAATCAGCCCCAGCATTTT
CASSLDVGNRNQPQHF
>.|TRBD1|TRBV11-3|TRBJ2-7
TGTGCCAGCAGCCCTGGGACAGGGGCCCCCTACGAGCAGTACTTC
CASSPGTGAPYEQYF
>.|TRBD1|TRBV7-9|TRBJ2-7
TGTGCCAGCAGCCCGACAGGGGACTACGAGCAGTACTTC
CASSPTGDYEQYF
>.|.|TRBV20-1|TRBJ2-5
TGCAGTGCTAGGTTGGAGACCCAGTACTTC
CSARLETQYF
>few|.|TRBV5-6|TRBJ1-5
TGTGCCAGCAGCTACAGGAACAATCAGCCCCAGCATTTT
CASSYRNNQPQHF
>.|.|TRBV9|TRBJ1-4
TGTGCCAGCAGCGTCGACAGTGCAACTAATGAAAAACTGTTTTTT
CASSVDSATNEKLFF
>few|.|TRBV9|TRBJ1-6
TGTGCCAGCAGCGTAGACGATTACTATAATTCACCCCTCCACTTT
CASSVDDYYNSPLHF
>.|TRBD2|TRBV9|TRBJ2-1
TGTGCCAGCAGCGTAGCTGCTAGCGGGGGGGCTGAGCAGTTCTTC
CASSVAASGGAEQFF
>.|TRBD2|TRBV9|TRBJ2-7
TGTGCCAGCAGCGGATATAGCGGGAGCGGCCACGAGCAGTACTTC
CASSGYSGSGHEQYF
>.|.|TRBV9|TRBJ2-1
TGTGCCAGCAGCGTAGTTCCCTACAATGAGCAGTTCTTC
CASSVVPYNEQFF
>.|TRBD1|TRBV9|TRBJ1-1
TGTGCCAGCGGGACAGGGGGGGATTTGGACGCTGAAGCTTTCTTT
CASGTGGDLDAEAFF
>.|TRBD1|TRBV5-1|TRBJ2-7
TGCGCCAGCAGCCACCACAGGGGACCCTACGAGCAGTACTTC
CASSHHRGPYEQYF
>.|.|TRBV4-2|TRBJ1-1
TGTGCCAGCAGCCAGGGCGGCTCTTACACTGAAGCTTTCTTT
CASSQGGSYTEAFF
>.|.|TRBV9|TRBJ1-2
TGTGCCAGCAGCGCGTACAGGGCGGGTAACTATGGCTACACCTTC
CASSAYRAGNYGYTF
>.|.|TRBV6-1|TRBJ2-3
TGTGCCAGCAGTGATCCAGGCTCCACAGATACGCAGTATTTT
CASSDPGSTDTQYF
>.|.|TRBV5-8|TRBJ2-1
TGTGCCAGCAGCTTAATAGGGAATGAGCAGTTCTTC
CASSLIGNEQFF
>.|.|TRBV11-2|TRBJ2-3
TGTGCCAGCAGCTTAGAGTATGCAGATACGCAGTATTTT
CASSLEYADTQYF
>once|.|TRBV10-3|TRBJ2-7
TGTGCCATCAGTGATACAACTGGCAACGAGCAGTACTTC
CAISDTTGNEQYF
>.|TRBD2|TRBV11-2|TRBJ2-7
TGTGCCAGCAGCTTAGATCTAGCTAGCGGATACGAGCAGTACTTC
CASSLDLASGYEQYF
>.|.|TRBV4-1|TRBJ2-7
TGCGCCAGCAGCCCACCCCGGGGGTCCTACGAGCAGTACTTC
CASSPPRGSYEQYF
>.|.|TRBV27|TRBJ1-1
TGTGCCAGCAGCTTGACAGTTAACACTGAAGCTTTCTTT
CASSLTVNTEAFF
>.|.|TRBV19|TRBJ1-4
TGTGCCAGTAGTAGGTCCGGGACTAATGAAAAACTGTTTTTT
CASSRSGTNEKLFF
>once|.|TRBV7-9|TRBJ1-2
TGTGCCAGCAGCCGGACCACAGGGTTATCGATCTATGGCTACACCTTC
CASSRTTGLSIYGYTF
>.|TRBD2|TRBV19|TRBJ2-7
TGTGCCAGTAGTATGATGGCTAGCGGGGGGTTCTACGAGCAGTACTTC
CASSMMASGGFYEQYF
>.|.|TRBV7-9|TRBJ1-1
TGTGCCAGCAGCCCGACAAGTATTTACGCTGAAGCTTTCTTT
CASSPTSIYAEAFF
>.|TRBD2|TRBV9|TRBJ2-3
TGTGCCAGCAGCGTAGATGGTAGCGGGGGGGCGCGCACAGATACGCAGTATTTT
CASSVDGSGGARTDTQYF
>.|.|TRBV20-1|TRBJ2-7
TGCAGTGCTAGAGATTCCTACGAGCAGTACTTC
CSARDSYEQYF
>.|.|TRBV20-1|TRBJ2-3
TGCAGTGCTCGATCGTCCTCGACGCAGTATTTT
CSARSSSTQYF